This T cell receptor (beta chain) derives from a study of T cell repertoires in cytomegalovirus infection. This clonotype was picked up a small number of times. TCRdb reprocessed the reads via MiXCR and lists one record per CDR3 protein. The sample holds approximately 240,000 distinct CDR3 sequences, 12% seen once. This sequence was found in a human donor in good health (CMV status not recorded). Some clones in this sample may be carry-over from other donors' samples. Sequencing was done on a sample of PBMCs.

Here the CDR3 reads CSVEEGPGGYGYTF. CDR3 nucleotide sequence: TGCAGCGTTGAAGAAGGTCCGGGTGGCTATGGCTACACCTTC. The gene calls are TRBV29-1 and TRBJ1-2; D gene unclear. From germline, CDR1 is SQVTM and CDR2 ANQGSEA. The CDR3 has 14 residues. V was pared by 0 bases and J by 4 bases, with 12 bases between.